One T cell receptor (beta chain) is described in this entry. Its cognate antigen is unknown. One junction end does not reproduce the germline sequence, and a read error may be involved. The table came from immunoSEQ multiplex PCR; TCRdb's copy has only in-frame clones and leaves some out. The sample shows approximately 1,600 clones, roughly 71% of them seen only once. A marrow graft followed busulfan-fludarabine conditioning, with cyclophosphamide on days +3 and +4. The sample is drawn from a study of T cells after posttransplantation cyclophosphamide. Study findings and constraints: Later post-transplant blood repertoires were often dominated by donor CD8+ memory clones.

Germline V gene data show CDR1 as SGHTA and CDR2 as FQGNSA. There are 13 residues in the CDR3. This sequence originates from a female patient in her 60s who received an allogeneic stem cell transplant from a related donor and was CMV-positive. Part of the T cells may come from the graft donor. The V gene is TRBV7-2, the J gene TRBJ1-3; D is possibly TRBD1 (6 bases). The sequencing here drew on CD4+ T cells sorted from blood, taken after allogeneic stem cell transplant with posttransplant cyclophosphamide. CDR3 protein: CASSTYGPGQVDF. The CDR3 coding sequence is TGTGCCAGCAGCACCTACGGTCCGGGACAAGTGGATTTT. Full variable domain (outside the CDR3, taken from reference TRBV7-2 and TRBJ1-3): GAGVSQSPSNKVTEKGKDVELRCDPISGHTALYWYRQSLGQGLEFLIYFQGNSAPDKSGLPSDRFSAERTGGSVSTLTIQRTQQEDSAVYLCASSTYGPGQVDFGEGSWLTVV.